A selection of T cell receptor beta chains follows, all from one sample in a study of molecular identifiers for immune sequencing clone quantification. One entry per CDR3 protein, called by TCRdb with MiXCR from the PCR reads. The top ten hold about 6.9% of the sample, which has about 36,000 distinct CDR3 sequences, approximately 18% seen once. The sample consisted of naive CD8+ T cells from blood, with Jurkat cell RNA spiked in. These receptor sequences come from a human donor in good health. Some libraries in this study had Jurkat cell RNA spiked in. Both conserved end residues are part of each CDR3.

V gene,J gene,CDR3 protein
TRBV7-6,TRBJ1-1,CASSFGMANTEAFF
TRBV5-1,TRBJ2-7,CASSPDSSYEQYF
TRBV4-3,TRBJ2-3,CASSQHDRSLGDTQYF
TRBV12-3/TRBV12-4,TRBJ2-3,CASSENTNPDTQYF
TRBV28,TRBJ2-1,CASSFSPETYSYNEQFF
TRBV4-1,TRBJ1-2,CASSRRTVNYGYTF
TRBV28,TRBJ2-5,CASSSDIQETQYF
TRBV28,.,CASSFAGRSTDTQHF
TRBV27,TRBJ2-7,CASSFAPRGSYEQYF
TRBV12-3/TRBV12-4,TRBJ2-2,CASRGTGQPGELFF
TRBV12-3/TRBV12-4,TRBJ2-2,CASRERPTGELFF
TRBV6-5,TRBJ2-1,CASSYNTVYLSSYNEQFF
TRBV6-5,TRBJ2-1,CASSISRSSYNEQFF
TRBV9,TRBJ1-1,CASSVPEDNTEAFF
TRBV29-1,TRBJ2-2,CSVSSGRARNTGELFF
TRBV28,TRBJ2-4,CASSLWGDQDIQYF
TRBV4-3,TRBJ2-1,CASSLTSGVYNEQFF
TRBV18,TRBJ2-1,CASSPSWTHEQFF